These T cell receptor beta chains were read from a single sample in a study of beta chain features in type 1 diabetes. Assay: immunoSEQ multiplex PCR; the TCRdb copy retains only in-frame clones and omits some. The table lists some 370,000 clones, 8.5% to 10% of them singletons, with 0.6% in the top ten. Sequencing input: central memory CD4+ T cells from blood. These receptor sequences come from a man aged 25 to 40 with type 1 diabetes. The CDR3 runs from the conserved cysteine through the conserved F or W. A D gene is named only where the DNA matches it firmly. Rows may omit the clone size; those that give it use once, few, many or a size class.

d_call	j_call	v_call	clone_size	cdr3_nt	cdr3_aa
TRBD2	TRBJ2-1	TRBV19	few	TGTGCCAGTAGTTTGGGACTAGCGGCCATCAATGAGCAGTTCTTC	CASSLGLAAINEQFF
.	TRBJ1-2	TRBV27	.	TGTGCCAGCAGTTTCCAGCCGGACAGTGATAACTATGGCTACACCTTC	CASSFQPDSDNYGYTF
TRBD2	TRBJ2-1	TRBV2	.	TGTGCCAGCAGTGAGTCCAGCGGGAGGGCCGGTGAGCAGTTCTTC	CASSESSGRAGEQFF
.	TRBJ2-7	TRBV2	.	TGTGCCAGCAGTGGGGCAGGGTACCACGAGCAGTACTTC	CASSGAGYHEQYF
.	TRBJ2-5	TRBV5-6	few	TGTGCCAGCAGCTCACCAGGACAAGAGACCCAGTACTTC	CASSSPGQETQYF
.	TRBJ2-7	TRBV5-1	.	TGCGCCAGCAGCTTGGCTGGCGGACGTGATGACGAGCAGTACTTC	CASSLAGGRDDEQYF
.	TRBJ2-5	TRBV7-9	few	TGCGCCAGCAGCCCTATGAGTGCCGAGACCCAGTACTTC	CASSPMSAETQYF
.	TRBJ1-4	TRBV5-1	.	TGCGCCAGCAGCTCATCGGGGCGCAGCGATGAAAAACTGTTTTTT	CASSSSGRSDEKLFF
.	TRBJ1-2	TRBV6-5	.	TGTGCCAGCAACTTACGGGGGTATGGCTACACCTTC	CASNLRGYGYTF
TRBD2	TRBJ2-1	TRBV7-2	.	TGTGCCAGCAGCTTAGTACGAGTCTCGGGACTAGCGGCTACAAATGAGCAGTTCTTC	CASSLVRVSGLAATNEQFF
.	TRBJ2-3	TRBV21-1	.	TGTGCCAGCAGCCGTTCCCGGTCCTGTGGCACAGATACGCAGTATTTT	CASSRSRSCGTDTQYF
.	TRBJ2-7	TRBV6-6	.	TGTGCCAGCAGCCAGAGGTATCGGCAGTACTTC	CASSQRYRQYF
.	TRBJ2-3	TRBV7-9	many	TGTGCCAGCAGCTTAGCGCTTCGAAAGAGTATGGATACGCAGTATTTT	CASSLALRKSMDTQYF
.	TRBJ2-3	TRBV5-1	.	TGCGCCAGCAGCTTGGAGGACCGGGATACGCAGTATTTT	CASSLEDRDTQYF
TRBD1	TRBJ1-2	TRBV10-3	.	TGTGCCATCAGCGACATACGGGACAGGGGGAGCTATGGCTACACCTTC	CAISDIRDRGSYGYTF
.	TRBJ2-5	TRBV6-5	.	TGTGCCAGCAGTTCCTCGACAGGCGGGTATTCGACCCAGTACTTC	CASSSSTGGYSTQYF
.	TRBJ1-5	TRBV6-5	few	TGTGCCATCAGTGAGCCGGATGGGAAGCCCCAGCATTTT	CAISEPDGKPQHF
.	TRBJ1-5	TRBV6-6	.	TGTGCCAGCCAAAGATGGGGCGATTCGGATCAGCCCCAGCATTTT	CASQRWGDSDQPQHF
.	TRBJ2-1	TRBV30	.	TGTGCCTGGAGTGAAACTCCGGCGGGACCCACCTACAATGAGCAGTTCTTC	CAWSETPAGPTYNEQFF
TRBD1	TRBJ2-5	TRBV15	few	TGTGCCACCAGCTTACCCCCGGGACAGCAAGAGACCCAGTACTTC	CATSLPPGQQETQYF
.	TRBJ1-1	TRBV27	.	TGTGCCAGCAGTTTTCGCCGGGGAACTGAAGCTTTCTTT	CASSFRRGTEAFF
TRBD1	TRBJ1-2	TRBV5-8	.	TGTGCCAGCAGCCCCGGGACAGGATCCTATGGCTACACCTTC	CASSPGTGSYGYTF
TRBD2	TRBJ2-1	TRBV19	many	TGTGCCAGTAGTATATCAGGTCAGCGGGAGTCGGGTGAGCAGTTCTTC	CASSISGQRESGEQFF
.	TRBJ1-1	TRBV27	few	TGTGCCAGCAGACAAAGCGAGTTGAACACTGAAGCTTTCTTT	CASRQSELNTEAFF
.	TRBJ1-1	TRBV2	.	TGTGCCAGCAGTGACCGAAGGGAGACTGAAGCTTTCTTT	CASSDRRETEAFF
.	TRBJ1-5	TRBV6-6	.	TGTGCCAGCAGTTGGGGGTACAATCAGCCCCAGCATTTT	CASSWGYNQPQHF
TRBD1	TRBJ2-1	TRBV2	few	TGTGCCAGCAGTTACGTCCCGGGACAGGGTCAGGTCTTC	CASSYVPGQGQVF
.	TRBJ2-3	TRBV29-1	.	TGCAGCGTTGAAGGGACTTCCTTAGGGGATACGCAGTATTTT	CSVEGTSLGDTQYF
TRBD1	TRBJ1-5	TRBV10-3	many	TGTGCCTCCTCGGGGGACAGGGGAACAGGCAATCAGCCCCAGCATTTT	CASSGDRGTGNQPQHF
.	TRBJ2-1	TRBV11-2	few	TGTGCCAGCAGCTTAATGTTAGGGACACAAAATGAGCAGTTCTTC	CASSLMLGTQNEQFF
TRBD2	TRBJ2-5	TRBV7-9	few	TGTGCCAGCAGCTTAATGGGACTAGCGGAAGAGACCCAGTACTTC	CASSLMGLAEETQYF
.	TRBJ2-1	TRBV4-1	few	TGCGCCAGCAGCCAAGATCCAGTGGCCTACAATGAGCAGTTCTTC	CASSQDPVAYNEQFF
.	TRBJ2-4	TRBV21-1	.	TGTGCCAGCAGCATCTGGACCCTGGCCAAGAACATTCAGTACTTC	CASSIWTLAKNIQYF
.	TRBJ2-5	TRBV5-1	.	TGCGCCAGCAGCCTGGTGACAGGTAGCTCACAAGAGACCCAGTACTTC	CASSLVTGSSQETQYF
.	TRBJ1-1	TRBV6-6	.	TGTGCCAGCAGTTACACCCGCAGGTCGGACACTGAAGCTTTCTTT	CASSYTRRSDTEAFF
TRBD1	TRBJ2-3	TRBV25-1	few	TGTGCCAGCAGTGTAGGCAGGGGGAATACAGATACGCAGTATTTT	CASSVGRGNTDTQYF
TRBD2	TRBJ2-1	TRBV27	few	TGTGCCAGCAGTTTAACTACGGGACTAATTGGTGAGCAGTTCTTC	CASSLTTGLIGEQFF
.	TRBJ2-3	TRBV25-1	few	TGTGCCAGCCGGACTTGGAGGGGGGATACAGATACGCAGTATTTT	CASRTWRGDTDTQYF
TRBD1	TRBJ2-7	TRBV5-4	.	TGCGCCAGCAGCCAAGATTGGACAGGGACCTACGAGCAGTACTTC	CASSQDWTGTYEQYF
.	TRBJ2-7	TRBV4-1	.	TGCGCCAGCAGCCAAGAGTACCGGGCAACCTACGAGCAGTACTTC	CASSQEYRATYEQYF
.	TRBJ2-1	TRBV30	few	TGTGCCGGCGTCCCTTCCGGGACGAATGAGCAGTTCTTC	CAGVPSGTNEQFF
TRBD1	TRBJ1-2	TRBV2	.	TGTGCCAGCAGTGAGGGACAGGTTTTTGGCTACACCTTC	CASSEGQVFGYTF
TRBD1	TRBJ1-2	TRBV7-3	few	TGTGCCAGCAGCTTGACAGGGGGTTTTACATATGGCTACACCTTC	CASSLTGGFTYGYTF
.	TRBJ1-1	TRBV18	few	TGTGCCAGCTCCCTAGAGGGAGGTATCACTGAAGCTTTCTTT	CASSLEGGITEAFF
.	TRBJ1-4	TRBV28	many	TGTGCCAGCAGCCAAGCAAGCCCGACTGAAAAACTGTTTTTT	CASSQASPTEKLFF
TRBD1	TRBJ2-1	TRBV10-3	many	TGTGCCATCAGTGAGTCGCCGGGACAGGGATCCTACAATGAGCAGTTCTTC	CAISESPGQGSYNEQFF
.	TRBJ2-3	TRBV6-5	.	TGTGCCAGCAGTCGTGGGACTCCCTTCACAGATACGCAGTATTTT	CASSRGTPFTDTQYF
.	TRBJ1-2	TRBV6-5	.	TGTGCCAGCAGTGCATTGGACAATAACTATGGCTACACCTTC	CASSALDNNYGYTF
.	TRBJ2-3	TRBV28	few	TGTGCCAGCAGGTCGCCGGGACCTCCCACAGATACGCAGTATTTT	CASRSPGPPTDTQYF
TRBD1	TRBJ1-5	TRBV7-2	few	TGTGCCAGCAGCTTAAGGACAGGGGAGGGTCAGCCCCAGCATTTT	CASSLRTGEGQPQHF
TRBD2	TRBJ2-1	TRBV7-3	few	TGTGCCAGCAGCTTAAGGGCGCTAGCGGGAAAAAATGAGCAGTTCTTC	CASSLRALAGKNEQFF